The next 4 T cell receptor beta chains were all read from a single sample in a study of prognosis after radiotherapy for stage I lung cancer. The TCR beta CDR3 region was amplified from genomic DNA, with two rounds of multiplex PCR being used for the amplification. First-round PCR employed TRBV- and TRBJ-specific primers for each gene. TCRdb recomputed calls from the multiplex PCR reads with MiXCR, one row per CDR3 protein. This table holds roughly 13,000 distinct CDR3 sequences, roughly 26% found once. This sample comprised PBMCs, obtained before or after stereotactic body radiation therapy (not recorded which). The receptor set was obtained from a donor over 45 with non-small cell lung cancer.

The gene calls are TRBV7-8 and TRBJ2-3, with 10 positions matching TRBD2. CDR3 length: 16 amino acids. Germline CDR1 is SGHVS and CDR2 is FQNEAQ. V was clipped by 6 bases and J by 1 base; unmatched bases: 7. CDR3 bases: TGTGCCAGCAGATTATATACTAGCGGGGGCACAGATACGCAGTATTTT. This codes for CASRLYTSGGTDTQYF.

This clonotype counts as medium-sized (0.01 to 0.1%). The gene calls are TRBV30 and TRBJ2-1; 8 positions match TRBD1. The CDR3 is 13 amino acids. V lost 4 bases and J lost 4; bases outside the gene matches: 3. Per germline, CDR1 GTSNPN and CDR2 SVGIG (reference sequence). The CDR3 spells CAWTRGLYNEQFF. The CDR3 nucleotides are TGTGCCTGGACCAGGGGGCTATACAATGAGCAGTTCTTC.

This clonotype counts as medium-sized. The rearrangement links TRBV7-6 to TRBJ2-6; a possible D gene is TRBD2 (5 bases). Germline assignment: CDR1 SGHVS and CDR2 FNYEAQ. This CDR3 comprises 16 residues. With 5 bases removed from V and 0 bases from J, the gap between germline ends came to 11 bases. In DNA, the CDR3 is TGTGCCAGCAGCCCTTACGGGGACTCTGGGGCCAACGTCCTGACTTTC. Amino acids: CASSPYGDSGANVLTF.

This clonotype has at least ten counts. The chain links TRBV28 to TRBJ2-2; TRBD2 aligns across 8 bases. V trimming: 1 base; J trimming: 6 bases; junction bases outside the gene matches: 10. The CDR3 has 17 residues. The V gene's germline CDR1 is MDHEN and CDR2 SYDVKM. The CDR3 here is CASSLLGAGGASGELFF. The CDR3 region has the DNA TGTGCCAGCAGTTTATTGGGGGCGGGGGGCGCATCCGGGGAGCTGTTTTTT.